One sample yielded the 29 T cell receptor beta chains listed below, sequenced in a study of regulatory T cells in long-lasting Graves disease. Time point noted: persistent/refractory GD, antithyroid drugs over 5 years with positive TRAb. There was RNA extracted from PBMCs, and the TCR library was made from it. Building of the TCR beta libraries involved iRepertoire HTBI primers and Arm-PCR of CDR3 regions. TCRdb re-analysed the multiplex PCR reads in MiXCR, keeping a single row per CDR3 protein. The sample lists about 470,000 distinct CDR3 sequences, about a fifth seen once, with 6.5% to 8% in the top ten. Material: peripheral blood mononuclear cells (PBMCs), obtained when the disease was refractory, from a patient treated with antithyroid drugs. The source is a female donor with Graves disease.

This clonotype appeared a few times. This chain links TRBV20-1 with TRBJ2-2, with 11 positions matching TRBD1. Germline CDR1 DFQATT, CDR2 SNEGSKA (reference sequence). This CDR3 comprises 16 residues. With V trimmed by 1 base and J by 5 bases, 6 bases remained unmatched. CDR3 nucleotides: TGCAGTGCTAGAGGGGGGACAGGGGGGGCAACCGGGGAGCTGTTTTTT. This translates into CSARGGTGGATGELFF.

This clonotype was seen repeatedly, ten times or more. The V gene is TRBV5-6, the J gene TRBJ2-5, with D unresolved. The CDR3 extends over 15 amino acids. Trimming took off 4 bases at V and 1 base at J, with 14 bases between the two ends. Germline V gene data show CDR1 as SGHDT and CDR2 as YYEEEE. The DNA of the CDR3 is TGTGCCAGCAGCAAACTCGAAACAGCCCAAGAGACCCAGTACTTC. This codes for CASSKLETAQETQYF.

This chain joins TRBV7-2 and TRBJ1-2; 8 nucleotides line up with TRBD1. The CDR3 is made up of 17 amino acids. Germline CDR1 is SGHTA and CDR2 is FQGNSA. The V segment lost 2 bases and the J segment 5 bases; nucleotides outside the gene matches: 13. In nucleotides, the CDR3 is TGTGCCAGCAGCTTACGTCCTCGGGACAGGAGAGTATATGGCTACACCTTC. It codes for CASSLRPRDRRVYGYTF. The full variable domain, with the rest looked up from reference TRBV7-2 and TRBJ1-2, is GAGVSQSPSNKVTEKGKDVELRCDPISGHTALYWYRQSLGQGLEFLIYFQGNSAPDKSGLPSDRFSAERTGGSVSTLTIQRTQQEDSAVYLCASSLRPRDRRVYGYTFGSGTRLTVV.

This clonotype occurred a few times. The CDR3 spells CASSNLGPGGADEKLFF. The CDR3 nucleotides read TGTGCCAGTAGTAACTTGGGACCAGGGGGCGCGGATGAAAAACTGTTTTTT. The chain carries TRBV19 and TRBJ1-4; 8 bases line up with TRBD1. Germline V gene data show CDR1 as LNHDA and CDR2 as SQIVND (reference sequence). V trimming: 4 bases; J trimming: 6 bases; junction bases outside the gene matches: 13. The CDR3 is 17 amino acids. Looking up the rest from reference TRBV19 and TRBJ1-4 gives the full variable domain: DGGITQSPKYLFRKEGQNVTLSCEQNLNHDAMYWYRQDPGQGLRLIYYSQIVNDFQKGDIAEGYSVSREKKESFPLTVTSAQKNPTAFYLCASSNLGPGGADEKLFFGSGTQLSVL.

This clonotype was recorded at least ten times. This rearrangement joins TRBV7-2 to TRBJ1-2, with a tentative D call TRBD1 (5 bases). Germline CDR1 and CDR2: SGHTA and FQGNSA. Trimming removed 5 bases at V and 8 bases at J, with 18 bases between. This CDR3 has 14 residues. The CDR3 is CASSAQGGVLGYTF. The CDR3 DNA is TGTGCCAGCAGCGCCCAGGGAGGTGTTTTAGGCTACACCTTC. The whole variable domain, filled in from reference TRBV7-2 and TRBJ1-2, reads GAGVSQSPSNKVTEKGKDVELRCDPISGHTALYWYRQSLGQGLEFLIYFQGNSAPDKSGLPSDRFSAERTGGSVSTLTIQRTQQEDSAVYLCASSAQGGVLGYTFGSGTRLTVV.

This clonotype was recorded at least ten times. V is TRBV28 and J is TRBJ2-7, with TRBD1 matching 7 bases. Unmatched junction bases numbered 5, after V lost 3 bases and J lost 3 bases. The germline V gene encodes CDR1 MDHEN and CDR2 SYDVKM. The CDR3 has 14 residues. Here the CDR3 DNA reads TGTGCCAGCAGTTTGTCCGGGACAGTCTACGAGCAGTACTTC. This encodes CASSLSGTVYEQYF.

At least ten counts were recorded for this clonotype. The CDR3 region is CASSLDGSFSEKLFF. Here the CDR3 DNA reads TGTGCCAGCAGCTTAGACGGGAGTTTCAGTGAAAAACTGTTTTTT. The V call is TRBV7-2, the J call TRBJ1-4, with D hard to call. Germline CDR1 and CDR2: SGHTA and FQGNSA. CDR3 length: 15 residues. Trimming took 1 base from V and 7 from J, leaving 13 bases between them.

The chain employs TRBV19 and TRBJ2-7; 10 bases map to TRBD1. V lost 5 bases and J lost 1; bases outside the gene matches: 17. This CDR3 has 19 residues. CDR1 is LNHDA, CDR2 SQIVND, per germline (reference sequence). CDR3 DNA sequence: TGTGCCAGTAGTCCAACCCCCACCTACCGGGACAGGGGATCCTACGAGCAGTACTTC. Protein: CASSPTPTYRDRGSYEQYF.

This clonotype was picked up many times. The V gene is TRBV7-9, the J gene TRBJ1-2; D is undetermined. This CDR3 has 14 residues. Germline-derived CDR1 and CDR2 are SEHNR and FQNEAQ (reference sequence). The germline V and J ends were trimmed by 5 bases and 8 bases, with 18 bases remaining between them. The CDR3 is CASSLLRGDEGYTF. The CDR3, as DNA: TGTGCCAGCAGCCTCCTGCGGGGAGATGAAGGCTACACCTTC.

This clonotype was recorded a few times. V gene TRBV6-1 combines with J gene TRBJ1-1; a weak D match, TRBD1 (6 bases). Germline V gives CDR1 MNHNS, CDR2 SASEGT. The CDR3 totals 12 residues. The V end was cut by 7 bases, the J end by 6 bases, with 12 bases between. CDR3 bases: TGTGCCAGCAATACAGGGTCCGCTGAAGCTTTCTTT. This codes for CASNTGSAEAFF.

This clonotype was found many times. The chain uses TRBV5-6 and TRBJ2-3; D is unresolved. Trimming shortened V by 0 bases and J by 4 bases, and 9 bases separated the two germline ends. The CDR3 loop spans 14 amino acids. The germline gives CDR1 SGHDT, CDR2 YYEEEE. As DNA, the CDR3 is TGTGCCAGCAGCTTGGCGATAGCCCCAGATACGCAGTATTTT. Its protein is CASSLAIAPDTQYF. Drawing the rest from reference TRBV5-6 and TRBJ2-3, the complete variable domain is DAGVTQSPTHLIKTRGQQVTLRCSPKSGHDTVSWYQQALGQGPQFIFQYYEEEERQRGNFPDRFSGHQFPNYSSELNVNALLLGDSALYLCASSLAIAPDTQYFGPGTRLTVL.

This clonotype has ten or more counts. The chain is built from TRBV7-2 and TRBJ1-5; 7 bases align to TRBD1. Per germline, CDR1 SGHTA and CDR2 FQGNSA. The length of the CDR3 is 15 residues. V trimming: 1 base; J trimming: 8 bases; junction bases outside the gene matches: 8. CDR3 DNA: TGTGCCAGCAGCTTAGGACAGGGAACGCGGGAGCCCCAGCATTTT. Encoded protein: CASSLGQGTREPQHF.

The chain uses TRBV7-9 and TRBJ2-2, with 8 bases identical to TRBD1. CDR3 length: 16 amino acids. Looked up from germline, CDR1 is SEHNR and CDR2 is FQNEAQ (reference sequence). J gave up 1 base and V 3 bases, and 4 bases lay outside the gene matches. In DNA form, the CDR3 reads TGTGCCAGCAGCTTGGACAGGGAGTGGAACACCGGGGAGCTGTTTTTT. It is translated as CASSLDREWNTGELFF.

This clonotype occurred a few times. The DNA for the CDR3 is TGTGCCAGCAGCTCGGACGTTTACGAGCAGTACTTC. Its translation is CASSSDVYEQYF. V and J are TRBV11-2 and TRBJ2-7; no reliable D call. CDR3 length equals 12 residues. The germline V gene has CDR1 SGHAT and CDR2 FQNNGV. Trimming took 4 bases from V and 4 from J, leaving 8 bases between them.

This clonotype was picked up many times. This rearrangement joins TRBV28 to TRBJ2-7; no reliable D call. The CDR3 is 15 amino acids. The germline V and J ends were trimmed by 10 bases and 6 bases, with 25 bases remaining between them. Germline values: CDR1 MDHEN, CDR2 SYDVKM. The CDR3 coding sequence is TGTGCCATCCAAGAGGCCGCCGCCGGGTGGGGCGAGCAGTACTTC. It yields the protein CAIQEAAAGWGEQYF. Complete variable domain (other parts from reference TRBV28 and TRBJ2-7): DVKVTQSSRYLVKRTGEKVFLECVQDMDHENMFWYRQDPGLGLRLIYFSYDVKMKEKGDIPEGYSVSREKKERFSLILESASTNQTSMYLCAIQEAAAGWGEQYFGPGTRLTVT.

Ten or more counts support this clonotype. The genes are TRBV7-2 and TRBJ1-6; D perhaps matches TRBD1 (5 bases). Germline V gene lookup returns CDR1 SGHTA and CDR2 FQGNSA. The germline V and J ends were trimmed by 0 bases and 9 bases, with 27 bases remaining between them. The CDR3 covers 20 residues. The DNA of the CDR3 is TGTGCCAGCAGCTTAGCACTCAGAACTTTCTCGACACGGGGCTTTTCACCCCTCCACTTT. As protein: CASSLALRTFSTRGFSPLHF.

This clonotype was detected many times. The CDR3 sequence is CASSPQGQGTHGYTF. Written as DNA, the CDR3 is TGTGCCAGCTCACCACAAGGACAGGGGACCCATGGCTACACCTTC. V and J are TRBV18 and TRBJ1-2; 9 bases agree with TRBD1. CDR1 and CDR2 (germline): KGHSH, LQKENI. The length of the CDR3 is 15 residues. V shed 1 base and J 6 bases; nucleotides not matched to a gene: 6.

This clonotype occurred many times. The genes are TRBV11-2 and TRBJ2-7, with D possibly matching TRBD2 (6 bases). CDR1 SGHAT and CDR2 FQNNGV come from the germline V gene. The CDR3 runs to 13 residues. V was clipped by 2 bases and J by 7 bases, with 12 bases between them. CDR3: CASSLFQGGEQYF. CDR3 in DNA: TGTGCCAGCAGCTTATTCCAGGGAGGAGAGCAGTACTTC.

This clonotype was detected ten times or more. The chain is built from TRBV2 and TRBJ1-2, with 10 positions matching TRBD1. V was clipped by 8 bases and J by 4 bases; unmatched bases: 7. Germline V gene sequence: CDR1 SNHLY, CDR2 FYNNEI. The CDR3 has 14 residues. CDR3 in DNA: TGTGCCAGCGGGGACAGGGGTATCGGCTATGGCTACACCTTC. Protein: CASGDRGIGYGYTF.

This clonotype was seen a few times. The V gene is TRBV4-1, the J gene TRBJ2-5; D is uncertain. The V and J ends lost 0 bases and 0 bases respectively, with 5 bases between them. The germline gives CDR1 MGHRA, CDR2 YSYEKL. The CDR3 is 14 amino acids. The CDR3 sequence is CASSQDDNQETQYF. Written as DNA, the CDR3 is TGCGCCAGCAGCCAAGACGACAACCAAGAGACCCAGTACTTC.

V and J are TRBV19 and TRBJ2-2; D remains unclear. V lost 4 bases and J lost 6, with 6 bases in between. The germline V gene encodes CDR1 LNHDA and CDR2 SQIVND (reference sequence). This CDR3 comprises 12 residues. CDR3 loop: CASSTPAGELFF. The CDR3 DNA reads TGTGCCAGTAGTACCCCAGCCGGGGAGCTGTTTTTT.

Ten or more counts support this clonotype. The chain employs TRBV6-5 and TRBJ1-2; no firm D call. The CDR3 spans 15 residues. The ends were cut back, 3 bases at V and 4 bases at J, with 15 bases in the middle. CDR1 and CDR2 (germline): MNHEY, SVGAGI. CDR3 DNA: TGTGCCAGCAGTTATCAGTCTGGGAAGCCCTATGGCTACACCTTC. It specifies CASSYQSGKPYGYTF.

This clonotype came up many times. This chain joins TRBV6-5 and TRBJ2-2; D gene uncertain. The CDR3 totals 12 residues. The V gene lost 2 bases and the J gene lost 4 bases, with 2 bases spanning the gap. Germline V gene data show CDR1 as MNHEY and CDR2 as SVGAGI. The CDR3 reads CASSYLTGELFF. CDR3 in DNA: TGTGCCAGCAGTTACCTCACCGGGGAGCTGTTTTTT.

This clonotype turned up a few times. The rearrangement links TRBV15 to TRBJ2-5, with TRBD1 matching 10 bases. V lost 5 bases, J lost 5 bases, and 5 bases stayed unmatched. Germline V gene sequence: CDR1 LNHNV, CDR2 YYDKDF (reference sequence). There are 14 residues in the CDR3. CDR3 region: CATSRDRGSETQYF. CDR3 bases: TGTGCCACCAGCCGGGACAGGGGATCGGAGACCCAGTACTTC.

This chain connects TRBV4-2 to TRBJ2-5; 11 bases fit TRBD2. The CDR3 runs 18 residues. From germline, CDR1 is LGHNA and CDR2 YNFKEQ. J lost 5 bases, V lost 6 bases, and 17 bases had no gene match. The CDR3 DNA follows: TGTGCCAGCAGTCCTTCCTCCGGGACTAGCGGCAGGAGCGAGACCCAGTACTTC. Its protein is CASSPSSGTSGRSETQYF.

This clonotype was observed a handful of times. The rearrangement uses TRBV20-1 and TRBJ2-5; D uncertain. The germline V gene encodes CDR1 DFQATT and CDR2 SNEGSKA (reference sequence). Trimming pared 6 bases from V and 2 bases from J, leaving 19 bases between. This CDR3 is 15 amino acids long. The CDR3 loop reads CSAVDPGTAQETQYF. The CDR3 coding sequence is TGCAGTGCCGTGGACCCAGGCACCGCTCAAGAGACCCAGTACTTC.

This clonotype has just a few counts. The V gene is TRBV3-1, the J gene TRBJ2-1, with D unresolved. Per germline, CDR1 LGHDT and CDR2 YNNKEL (reference sequence). The CDR3 consists of 13 residues. The ends were cut back, 1 base at V and 4 bases at J, with 5 bases in the middle. This CDR3 is CASSQGGYNEQFF. In DNA form, the CDR3 reads TGTGCCAGCAGCCAAGGCGGTTACAATGAGCAGTTCTTC.

This clonotype has a handful of counts. The chain employs TRBV5-1 and TRBJ2-7; D is perhaps TRBD1 (5 bases). Looked up from germline, CDR1 is SGHRS and CDR2 is YFSETQ. This CDR3 is 15 amino acids long. Trimming took off 2 bases at V and 2 bases at J, with 14 bases between the two ends. CDR3 residues: CASSFGPGQTYEQYF. As DNA, the CDR3 is TGCGCCAGCAGCTTTGGGCCAGGACAAACCTACGAGCAGTACTTC.

The V gene is TRBV4-2, the J gene TRBJ1-4; D not resolved. Germline lookup yields CDR1 LGHNA and CDR2 YNFKEQ. This CDR3 contains 15 residues. With 1 base removed from V and 8 bases from J, the gap between germline ends came to 14 bases. The CDR3, as DNA: TGTGCCAGCAGCCAAGTTAGAGGATTCGGGGAAAAACTGTTTTTT. Its translation is CASSQVRGFGEKLFF.